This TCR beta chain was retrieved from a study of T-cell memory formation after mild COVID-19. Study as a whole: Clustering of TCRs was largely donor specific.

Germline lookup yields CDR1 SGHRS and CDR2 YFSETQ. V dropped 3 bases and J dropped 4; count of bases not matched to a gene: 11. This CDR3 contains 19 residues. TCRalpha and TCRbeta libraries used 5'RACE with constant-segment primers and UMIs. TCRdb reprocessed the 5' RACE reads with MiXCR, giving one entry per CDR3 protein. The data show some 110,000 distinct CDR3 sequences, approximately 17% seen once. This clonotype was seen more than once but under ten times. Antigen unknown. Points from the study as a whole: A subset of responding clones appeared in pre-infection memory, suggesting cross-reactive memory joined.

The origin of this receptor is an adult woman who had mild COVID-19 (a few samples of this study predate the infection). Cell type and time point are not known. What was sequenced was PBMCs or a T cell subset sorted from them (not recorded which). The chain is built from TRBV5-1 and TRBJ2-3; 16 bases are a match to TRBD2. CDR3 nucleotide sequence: TGCGCCAGCAGCTCGGGACTAGCGGGGGGGCCCGGAGGACCAGATACGCAGTATTTT. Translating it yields CASSSGLAGGPGGPDTQYF. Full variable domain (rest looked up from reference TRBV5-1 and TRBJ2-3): KAGVTQTPRYLIKTRGQQVTLSCSPISGHRSVSWYQQTPGQGLQFLFEYFSETQRNKGNFPGRFSGRQFSNSRSEMNVSTLELGDSALYLCASSSGLAGGPGGPDTQYFGPGTRLTVL.